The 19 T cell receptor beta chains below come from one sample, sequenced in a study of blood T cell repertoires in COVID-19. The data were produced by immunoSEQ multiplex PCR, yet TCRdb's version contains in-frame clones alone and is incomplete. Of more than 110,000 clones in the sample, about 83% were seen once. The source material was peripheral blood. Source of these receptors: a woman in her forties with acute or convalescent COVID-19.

The CDR3 nucleotides read TGTGCCAGCAGTTACTCGACAACCTACGAGCAGTACTTC. Protein: CASSYSTTYEQYF. The genes are TRBV6-2 or TRBV6-3 and TRBJ2-7; D is unclear. The germline V gene encodes CDR1 MNHEY and CDR2 SVGEGT. Trimming shortened V by 0 bases and J by 2 bases, and 5 bases separated the two germline ends. CDR3 length: 13 residues.

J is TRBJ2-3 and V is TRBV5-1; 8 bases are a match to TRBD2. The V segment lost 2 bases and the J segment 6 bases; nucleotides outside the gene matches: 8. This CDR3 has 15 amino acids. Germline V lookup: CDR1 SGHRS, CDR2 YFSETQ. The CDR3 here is CASSLSGGMWDTQYF. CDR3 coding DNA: TGCGCCAGCAGCTTAAGCGGGGGAATGTGGGATACGCAGTATTTT.

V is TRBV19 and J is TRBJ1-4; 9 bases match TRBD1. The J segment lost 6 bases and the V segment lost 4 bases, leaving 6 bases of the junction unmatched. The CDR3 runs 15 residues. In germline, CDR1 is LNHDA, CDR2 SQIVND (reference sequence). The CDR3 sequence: CASSRTGAPDEKLFF. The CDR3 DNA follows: TGTGCCAGTAGTAGGACAGGGGCGCCGGATGAAAAACTGTTTTTT.

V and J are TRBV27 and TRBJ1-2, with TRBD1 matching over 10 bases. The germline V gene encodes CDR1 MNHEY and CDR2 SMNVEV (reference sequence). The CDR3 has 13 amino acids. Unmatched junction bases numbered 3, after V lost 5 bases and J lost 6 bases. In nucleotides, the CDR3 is TGTGCCAGCAGTCCCGGACAGGGGGATGGCTACACCTTC. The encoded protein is CASSPGQGDGYTF.

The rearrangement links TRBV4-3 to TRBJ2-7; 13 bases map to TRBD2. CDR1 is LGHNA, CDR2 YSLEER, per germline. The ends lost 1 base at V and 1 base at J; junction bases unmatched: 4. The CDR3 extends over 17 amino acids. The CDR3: CASSQVRLAGGSYEQYF. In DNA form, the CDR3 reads TGCGCCAGCAGCCAAGTCCGACTAGCGGGAGGTTCCTACGAGCAGTACTTC.

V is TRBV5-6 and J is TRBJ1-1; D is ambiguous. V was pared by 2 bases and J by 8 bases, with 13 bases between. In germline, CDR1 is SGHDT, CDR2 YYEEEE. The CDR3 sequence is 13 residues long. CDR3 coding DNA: TGTGCCAGCAGCTTTGTCGGGGATGTCGAAGCTTTCTTT. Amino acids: CASSFVGDVEAFF.

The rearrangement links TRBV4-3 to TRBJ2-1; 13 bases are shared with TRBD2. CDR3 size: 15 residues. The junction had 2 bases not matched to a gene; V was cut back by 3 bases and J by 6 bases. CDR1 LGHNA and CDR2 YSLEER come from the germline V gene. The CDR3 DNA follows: TGCGCCAGCAGCCAGAGACTAGCGGGGGGCAATGAGCAGTTCTTC. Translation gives CASSQRLAGGNEQFF.

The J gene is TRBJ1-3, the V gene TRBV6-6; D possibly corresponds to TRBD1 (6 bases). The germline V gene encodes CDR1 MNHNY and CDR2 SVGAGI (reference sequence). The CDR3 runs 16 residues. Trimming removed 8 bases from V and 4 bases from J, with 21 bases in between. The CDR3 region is CASSPGRGGLGNTIYF. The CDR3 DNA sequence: TGTGCCAGCTCCCCAGGTCGAGGGGGATTGGGAAACACCATATATTTT.

CDR3 residues: CASSSWTSNEQFF. The CDR3 DNA reads as TGTGCCAGCAGCTCATGGACTAGCAATGAGCAGTTCTTC. The chain employs TRBV5-8 and TRBJ2-1; 7 nucleotides align to TRBD2. CDR3 length equals 13 residues. Germline V CDR1 and CDR2: SGHTS, YDEGEE. With 3 bases clipped from V and 6 bases from J, the junction kept 3 bases outside the gene matches. The full variable domain, completed using reference TRBV5-8 and TRBJ2-1, is EAGVTQSPTHLIKTRGQQATLRCSPISGHTSVYWYQQALGLGLQFLLWYDEGEERNRGNFPPRFSGRQFPNYSSELNVNALELEDSALYLCASSSWTSNEQFFGPGTRLTVL.

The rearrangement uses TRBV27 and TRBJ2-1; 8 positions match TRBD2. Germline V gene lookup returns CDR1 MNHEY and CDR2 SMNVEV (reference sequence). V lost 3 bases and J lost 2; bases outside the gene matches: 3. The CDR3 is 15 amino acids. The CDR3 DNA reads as TGTGCCAGCAGTTTGGTAGCGGGGCCCTACAATGAGCAGTTCTTC. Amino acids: CASSLVAGPYNEQFF.

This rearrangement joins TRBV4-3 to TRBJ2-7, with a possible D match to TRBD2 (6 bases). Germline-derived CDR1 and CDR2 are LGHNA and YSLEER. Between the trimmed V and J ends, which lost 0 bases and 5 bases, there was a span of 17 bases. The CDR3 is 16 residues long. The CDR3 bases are TGCGCCAGCAGCCAAGATAACGGGCTAGCGCTCAACGAGCAGTACTTC. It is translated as CASSQDNGLALNEQYF.

CDR3 amino acids: CASSWYTPRTDTQYF. The CDR3 DNA is TGTGCCAGCAGTTGGTACACCCCTCGCACAGATACGCAGTATTTT. The chain carries TRBV27 and TRBJ2-3, with unresolved D. Germline CDR1 reads MNHEY; CDR2 reads SMNVEV (reference sequence). The CDR3 extends over 15 amino acids. V was trimmed by 4 bases and J by 1 base, leaving 12 bases between them.

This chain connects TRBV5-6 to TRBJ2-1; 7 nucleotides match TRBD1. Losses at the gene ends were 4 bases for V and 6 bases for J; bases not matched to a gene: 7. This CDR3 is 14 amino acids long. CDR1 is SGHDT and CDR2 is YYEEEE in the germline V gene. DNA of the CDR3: TGTGCCAGCAGCATAGGGGCAGGGGGCAATGAGCAGTTCTTC. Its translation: CASSIGAGGNEQFF.

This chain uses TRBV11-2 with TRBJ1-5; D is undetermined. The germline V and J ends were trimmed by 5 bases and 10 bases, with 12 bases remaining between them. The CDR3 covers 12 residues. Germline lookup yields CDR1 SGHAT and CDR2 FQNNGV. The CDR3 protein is CASSPGGVPQHF. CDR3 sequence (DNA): TGTGCCAGCAGCCCGGGCGGGGTTCCCCAGCATTTT.

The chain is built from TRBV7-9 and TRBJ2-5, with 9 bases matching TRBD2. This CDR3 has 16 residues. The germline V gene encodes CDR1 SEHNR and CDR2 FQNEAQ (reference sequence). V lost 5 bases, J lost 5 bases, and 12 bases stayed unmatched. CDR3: CASSPPVGGGAETQYF. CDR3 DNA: TGTGCCAGCAGCCCTCCGGTTGGCGGGGGGGCGGAGACCCAGTACTTC.

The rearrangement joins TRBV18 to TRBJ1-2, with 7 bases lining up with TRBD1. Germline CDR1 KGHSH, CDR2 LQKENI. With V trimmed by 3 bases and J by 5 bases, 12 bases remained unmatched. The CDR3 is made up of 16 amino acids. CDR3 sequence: CASSPLGGQFQYGYTF. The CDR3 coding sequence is TGTGCCAGCTCACCCTTGGGGGGACAGTTCCAATATGGCTACACCTTC.

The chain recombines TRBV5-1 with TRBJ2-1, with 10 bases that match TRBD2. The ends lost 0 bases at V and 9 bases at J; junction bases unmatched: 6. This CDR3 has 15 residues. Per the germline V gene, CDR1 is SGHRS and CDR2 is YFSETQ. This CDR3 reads CASSLEASGGFEQFF. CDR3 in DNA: TGCGCCAGCAGCTTGGAGGCTAGCGGGGGATTTGAGCAGTTCTTC.

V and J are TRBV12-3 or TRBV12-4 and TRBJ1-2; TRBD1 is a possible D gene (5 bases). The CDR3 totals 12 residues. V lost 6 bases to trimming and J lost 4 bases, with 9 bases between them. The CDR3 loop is CASSPGSYGYTF. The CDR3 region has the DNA TGTGCCAGCAGCCCAGGGTCCTATGGCTACACCTTC.

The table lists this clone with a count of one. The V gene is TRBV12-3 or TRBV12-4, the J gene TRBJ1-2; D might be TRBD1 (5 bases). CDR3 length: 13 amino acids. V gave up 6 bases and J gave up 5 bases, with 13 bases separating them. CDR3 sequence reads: CASSPSTVYGYTF. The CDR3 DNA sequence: TGTGCCAGCAGCCCCTCGACAGTTTATGGCTACACCTTC.